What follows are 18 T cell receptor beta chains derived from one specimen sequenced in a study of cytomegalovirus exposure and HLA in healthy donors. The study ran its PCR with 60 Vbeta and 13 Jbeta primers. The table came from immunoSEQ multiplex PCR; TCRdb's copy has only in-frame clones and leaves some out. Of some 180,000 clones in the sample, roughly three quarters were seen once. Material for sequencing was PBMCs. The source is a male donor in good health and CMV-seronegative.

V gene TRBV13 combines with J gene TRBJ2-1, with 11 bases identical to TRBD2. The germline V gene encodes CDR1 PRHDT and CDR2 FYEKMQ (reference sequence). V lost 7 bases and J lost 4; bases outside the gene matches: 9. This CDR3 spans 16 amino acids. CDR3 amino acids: CASTPMGTSGYNEQFF. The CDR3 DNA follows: TGTGCCAGCACCCCTATGGGGACTAGCGGATACAATGAGCAGTTCTTC.

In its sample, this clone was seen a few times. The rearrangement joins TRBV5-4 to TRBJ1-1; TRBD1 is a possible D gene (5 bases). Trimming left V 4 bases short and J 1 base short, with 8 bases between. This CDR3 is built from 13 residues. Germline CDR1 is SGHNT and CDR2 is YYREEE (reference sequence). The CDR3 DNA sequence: TGTGCCAGCAGCAAGACAGCGAACACTGAAGCTTTCTTT. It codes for CASSKTANTEAFF.

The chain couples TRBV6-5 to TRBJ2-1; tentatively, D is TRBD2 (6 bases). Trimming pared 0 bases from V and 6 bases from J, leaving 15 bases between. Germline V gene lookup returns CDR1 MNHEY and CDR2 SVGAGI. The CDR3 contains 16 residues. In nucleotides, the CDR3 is TGTGCCAGCAGTTACTCGAGAGCGACTAGGGTCAATGAGCAGTTCTTC. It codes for CASSYSRATRVNEQFF.

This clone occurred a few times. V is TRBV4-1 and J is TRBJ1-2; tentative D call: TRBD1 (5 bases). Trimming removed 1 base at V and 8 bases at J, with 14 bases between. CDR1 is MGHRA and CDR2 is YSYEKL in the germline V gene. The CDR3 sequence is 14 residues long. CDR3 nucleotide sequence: TGCGCCAGCAGCCAAGCCAGCAGGGCCGACGGCTACACCTTC. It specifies CASSQASRADGYTF.

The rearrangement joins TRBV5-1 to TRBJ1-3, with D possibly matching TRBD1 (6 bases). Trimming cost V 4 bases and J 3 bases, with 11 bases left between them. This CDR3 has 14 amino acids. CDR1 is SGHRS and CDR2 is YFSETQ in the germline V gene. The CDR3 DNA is TGCGCCAGCAGCCCCCGGACAGATGGAAACACCATATATTTT. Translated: CASSPRTDGNTIYF.

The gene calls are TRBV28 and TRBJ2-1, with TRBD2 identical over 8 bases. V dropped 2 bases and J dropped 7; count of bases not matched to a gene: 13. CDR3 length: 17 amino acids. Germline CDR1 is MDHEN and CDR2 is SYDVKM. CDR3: CASSLQIAGRKENEQFF. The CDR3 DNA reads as TGTGCCAGCAGTTTACAGATAGCGGGACGGAAGGAGAATGAGCAGTTCTTC.

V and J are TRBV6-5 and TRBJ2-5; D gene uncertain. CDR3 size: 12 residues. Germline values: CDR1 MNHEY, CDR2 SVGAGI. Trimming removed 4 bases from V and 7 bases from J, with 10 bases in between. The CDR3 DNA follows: TGTGCCAGCAGTTCCCTCGCCGGGACCCAGTACTTC. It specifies CASSSLAGTQYF.

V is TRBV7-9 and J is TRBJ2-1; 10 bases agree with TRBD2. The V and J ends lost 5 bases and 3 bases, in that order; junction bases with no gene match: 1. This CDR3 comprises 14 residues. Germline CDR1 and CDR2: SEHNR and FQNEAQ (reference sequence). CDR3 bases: TGTGCCAGCAGCCGGACTAGCGGCTACAATGAGCAGTTCTTC. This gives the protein CASSRTSGYNEQFF.

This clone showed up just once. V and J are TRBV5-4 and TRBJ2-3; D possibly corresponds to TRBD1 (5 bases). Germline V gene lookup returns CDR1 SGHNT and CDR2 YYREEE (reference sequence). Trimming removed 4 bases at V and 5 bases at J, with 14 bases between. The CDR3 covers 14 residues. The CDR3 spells CASSPIGAGDTQYF. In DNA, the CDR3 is TGTGCCAGCAGCCCTATAGGGGCAGGAGATACGCAGTATTTT.

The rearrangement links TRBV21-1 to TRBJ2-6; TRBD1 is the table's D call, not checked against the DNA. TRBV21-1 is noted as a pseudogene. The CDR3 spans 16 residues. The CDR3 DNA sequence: TGTGCCAGCAGCGCCCAGGGGTTCTCTGGGGCCAACGTCCTGACTTTC. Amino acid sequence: CASSAQGFSGANVLTF.

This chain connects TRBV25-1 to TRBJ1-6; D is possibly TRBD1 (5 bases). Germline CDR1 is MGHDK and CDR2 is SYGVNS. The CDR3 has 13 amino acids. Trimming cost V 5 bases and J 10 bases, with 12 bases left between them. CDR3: CASSWGGGSPLHF. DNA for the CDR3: TGTGCCAGCAGTTGGGGGGGAGGATCACCCCTCCACTTT.

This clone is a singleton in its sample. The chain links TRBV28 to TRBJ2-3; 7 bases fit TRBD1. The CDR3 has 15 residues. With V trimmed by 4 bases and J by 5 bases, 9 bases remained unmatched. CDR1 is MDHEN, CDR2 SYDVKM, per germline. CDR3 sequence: CASSSPLSGGDTQYF. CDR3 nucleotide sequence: TGTGCCAGCAGTTCGCCCCTCTCAGGGGGAGATACGCAGTATTTT.

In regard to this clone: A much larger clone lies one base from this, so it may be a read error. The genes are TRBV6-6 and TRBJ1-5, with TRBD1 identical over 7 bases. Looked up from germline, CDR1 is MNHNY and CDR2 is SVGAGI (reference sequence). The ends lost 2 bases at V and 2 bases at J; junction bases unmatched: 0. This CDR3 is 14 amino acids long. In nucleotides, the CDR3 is TGTGCCAGCAGTTACGGACAGGGCAATCAGCCCCAGCATTTT. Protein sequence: CASSYGQGNQPQHF.

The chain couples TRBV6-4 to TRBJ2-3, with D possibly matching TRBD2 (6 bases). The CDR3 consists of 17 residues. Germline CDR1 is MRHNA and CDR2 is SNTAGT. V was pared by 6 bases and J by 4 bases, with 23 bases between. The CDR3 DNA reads TGTGCCAGCAGCCCCCTGGCGAGCGGAGGGGTCCCAGATACGCAGTATTTT. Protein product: CASSPLASGGVPDTQYF.

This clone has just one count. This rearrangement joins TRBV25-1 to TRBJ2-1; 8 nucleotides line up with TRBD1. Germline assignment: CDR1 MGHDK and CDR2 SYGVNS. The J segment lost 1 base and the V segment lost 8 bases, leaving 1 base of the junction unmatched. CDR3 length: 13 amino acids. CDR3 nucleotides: TGTGCCAGCCGACAGGGGTCCTACAATGAGCAGTTCTTC. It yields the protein CASRQGSYNEQFF. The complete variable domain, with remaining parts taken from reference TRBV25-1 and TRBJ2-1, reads EADIYQTPRYLVIGTGKKITLECSQTMGHDKMYWYQQDPGMELHLIHYSYGVNSTEKGDLSSESTVSRIRTEHFPLTLESARPSHTSQYLCASRQGSYNEQFFGPGTRLTVL.

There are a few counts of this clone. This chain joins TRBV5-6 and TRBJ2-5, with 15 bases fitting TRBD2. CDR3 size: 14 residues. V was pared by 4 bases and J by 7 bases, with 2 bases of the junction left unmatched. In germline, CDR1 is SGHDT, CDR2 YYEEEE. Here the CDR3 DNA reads TGTGCCAGCAGCCAGGGACTAGCGGGAGGGACCCAGTACTTC. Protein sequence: CASSQGLAGGTQYF.

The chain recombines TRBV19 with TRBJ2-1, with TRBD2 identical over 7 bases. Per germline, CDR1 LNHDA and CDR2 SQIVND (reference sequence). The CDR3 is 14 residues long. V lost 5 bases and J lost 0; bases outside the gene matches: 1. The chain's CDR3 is CASSPGGSYNEQFF. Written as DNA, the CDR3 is TGTGCCAGTAGTCCGGGGGGCTCCTACAATGAGCAGTTCTTC.

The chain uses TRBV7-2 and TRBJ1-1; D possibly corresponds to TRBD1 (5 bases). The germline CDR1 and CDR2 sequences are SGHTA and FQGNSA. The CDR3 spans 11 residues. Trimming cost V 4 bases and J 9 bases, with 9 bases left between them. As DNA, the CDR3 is TGTGCCAGCAGCTCGGGGACTCAAGCTTTCTTT. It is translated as CASSSGTQAFF.